The clone carrying this T cell receptor (beta chain) has just a few counts. Its target is unknown. This sample stems from a study of response to subunit inactivated influenza vaccine. Study observations and caveats: The study's authors posited that every seasonal influenza vaccination enlists few new T cells.

Via MiXCR, TCRdb re-called the RT-PCR reads, giving one row per CDR3 protein. The repertoire consists of over 450,000 distinct CDR3 sequences, with about an eighth occurring once and the leading ten covering around 13%. This CDR3 contains 12 residues. Deletions cut 5 bases from V and 2 bases from J, with 9 bases between. Germline CDR1 and CDR2: DFQATT and SNEGSKA (reference sequence). Sequenced material: PBMCs from blood, taken 40 to 50 days after vaccination. The receptor comes from a man aged 50 or older who received an inactivated influenza vaccine. The chain joins TRBV20-1 to TRBJ2-5; D unresolved. DNA of the CDR3: TGCAGTGCTCCAGACGGACAAGAGACCCAGTACTTC. It is translated as CSAPDGQETQYF.